Shown below are 32 T cell receptor beta chains from a single sample sequenced in a study of shared clonotypes between healthy human individuals. Naive CD8 cells lacked CD45RO and underwent positive selection for CCR7, leaving out terminally differentiated effector memory CD45RA+ cells. Using immunoSEQ multiplex PCR, the repertoire was profiled, and TCRdb retains in-frame clones only, with some absent. This table has some 2 million clones, just under 95% appearing once. Sequenced input: naive CD8+ T cells sorted from blood. Receptors were obtained from a man between 18 and 35 years old in good health.

The chain couples TRBV19 to TRBJ2-7; 8 nucleotides align to TRBD1. The junction had 7 bases not matched to a gene; V was cut back by 7 bases and J by 2 bases. From germline, CDR1 is LNHDA and CDR2 SQIVND (reference sequence). The CDR3 is 14 residues long. The CDR3 DNA reads as TGTGCCAGTACCCAGACAGGGGTAACCTACGAGCAGTACTTC. Its translation: CASTQTGVTYEQYF.

This clone was counted once. The V and J genes are TRBV5-4 and TRBJ2-5; possible D gene TRBD2, 6 bases. This CDR3 is 15 amino acids long. The V gene lost 2 bases and the J gene lost 2 bases, with 13 bases spanning the gap. Germline CDR1 and CDR2: SGHNT and YYREEE (reference sequence). The CDR3 region has the DNA TGTGCCAGCAGCTTCGTTAGCGGTGGACAAGAGACCCAGTACTTC. Protein product: CASSFVSGGQETQYF.

The V and J genes are TRBV4-2 and TRBJ2-2; the D call may be TRBD1 or TRBD2 (5 bases each). The CDR3 totals 16 residues. Germline CDR1 and CDR2: LGHNA and YNFKEQ. The V gene lost 4 bases and the J gene lost 1 base, with 13 bases spanning the gap. As DNA, the CDR3 is TGTGCCAGCAGCCCCCTGGGGGAAGTGAACACCGGGGAGCTGTTTTTT. Translated: CASSPLGEVNTGELFF.

In this sample, this clone turned up once. V and J are TRBV7-8 and TRBJ2-7, with a weak D call TRBD1 (6 bases). CDR3 length: 13 residues. The germline CDR1 and CDR2 sequences are SGHVS and FQNEAQ. V lost 5 bases to trimming and J lost 2 bases, with 10 bases between them. The CDR3 loop is CASSARTAYEQYF. In DNA form, the CDR3 reads TGTGCCAGCAGCGCCCGGACAGCCTACGAGCAGTACTTC.

The J gene is TRBJ2-3, the V gene TRBV5-1; TRBD2 matches at 14 bases. From germline, CDR1 is SGHRS and CDR2 YFSETQ. The trim removed 4 bases at V and 1 base at J, leaving 2 bases unmatched. The CDR3 has 16 amino acids. CDR3 region: CASSTGLAGGTDTQYF. CDR3 sequence (DNA): TGCGCCAGCAGCACGGGACTAGCGGGGGGCACAGATACGCAGTATTTT.

The J gene is TRBJ2-6, the V gene TRBV28; TRBD2 might be the D (5 bases). The germline V gene has CDR1 MDHEN and CDR2 SYDVKM. The CDR3 is made up of 14 amino acids. V lost 8 bases to trimming and J lost 4 bases, with 12 bases between them. The CDR3 is CASLEVSGANVLTF. Here the CDR3 DNA reads TGTGCCAGCTTGGAGGTCTCGGGGGCCAACGTCCTGACTTTC.

The J gene is TRBJ2-5, the V gene TRBV5-6; D tentatively fits TRBD1 or TRBD2 (5 bases each). V was trimmed by 4 bases and J by 1 base, leaving 17 bases between them. Per the germline V gene, CDR1 is SGHDT and CDR2 is YYEEEE. The CDR3 extends over 16 amino acids. As DNA, the CDR3 is TGTGCCAGCAGCCGCGACAGCCCTGGGACCCAAGAGACCCAGTACTTC. As protein: CASSRDSPGTQETQYF. The variable domain in full, with the rest retrieved from reference TRBV5-6 and TRBJ2-5, is DAGVTQSPTHLIKTRGQQVTLRCSPKSGHDTVSWYQQALGQGPQFIFQYYEEEERQRGNFPDRFSGHQFPNYSSELNVNALLLGDSALYLCASSRDSPGTQETQYFGPGTRLLVL.

Comment on this clone: The sample carries other DNA sequences with the same CDR3. The J gene is TRBJ2-7, the V gene TRBV9; D may match TRBD1 or TRBD2 (5 bases each). The CDR3 runs 13 residues. The V and J ends lost 4 bases and 0 bases respectively, with 8 bases between them. CDR1 is SGDLS, CDR2 YYNGEE, per germline. The CDR3 DNA sequence: TGTGCCAGCAGCCCTGGGGGCTCCTACGAGCAGTACTTC. It codes for CASSPGGSYEQYF.

The chain uses TRBV29-1 and TRBJ1-1, with 8 bases fitting TRBD1. The CDR3 is 14 amino acids. Germline CDR1 and CDR2: SQVTM and ANQGSEA. V lost 5 bases to trimming and J lost 2 bases; unmatched junction nucleotides: 7. CDR3 in amino acids: CSVFTGQGNTEAFF. DNA of the CDR3: TGCAGCGTTTTTACCGGACAGGGAAACACTGAAGCTTTCTTT.

The rearrangement uses TRBV20-1 and TRBJ2-3, with unresolved D. CDR3 length: 9 amino acids. Trimming stripped 7 bases from V and 3 bases from J, with 2 bases between. Per the germline V gene, CDR1 is DFQATT and CDR2 is SNEGSKA (reference sequence). This CDR3 is CSVTDTQYF. The CDR3 DNA is TGCAGTGTAACAGATACGCAGTATTTT.

CDR3 in amino acids: CASSLTLRYYEQYF. As DNA, the CDR3 is TGTGCCAGCAGCTTAACCCTCAGGTACTACGAGCAGTACTTC. The chain combines TRBV11-2 with TRBJ2-7; D is undetermined. Looked up from germline, CDR1 is SGHAT and CDR2 is FQNNGV. This CDR3 region has 14 residues. Deletions cut 2 bases from V and 3 bases from J, with 11 bases between.

The J gene is TRBJ1-3, the V gene TRBV7-6; 9 bases fit TRBD1. The length of the CDR3 is 15 residues. The germline gives CDR1 SGHVS, CDR2 FNYEAQ. V lost 6 bases, J lost 2 bases, and 5 bases stayed unmatched. The DNA of the CDR3 is TGTGCCAGCAGTCCGGGACAGGGTACTGGAAACACCATATATTTT. Protein product: CASSPGQGTGNTIYF.

Concerning this clone itself: One end of the junction fails to match germline, which may point to a read error. This sequence joins TRBV10-3 and TRBJ2-1; D might be TRBD1 (6 bases). Germline CDR1 and CDR2: ENHRY and SYGVKD. The CDR3 is 14 amino acids. CDR3 DNA: TGTGCCATCAGTGTTGGGGGCCTCTACGATGAGCAGTTCTTC. It codes for CAISVGGLYDEQFF.

J is TRBJ2-3 and V is TRBV2; D remains unclear. CDR3 length equals 16 residues. Germline V gene data show CDR1 as SNHLY and CDR2 as FYNNEI. V gave up 0 bases and J gave up 1 base, with 11 bases separating them. In DNA form, the CDR3 reads TGTGCCAGCAGTGAAGCGGTACAGCTGCGCACAGATACGCAGTATTTT. This codes for CASSEAVQLRTDTQYF.

The rearrangement uses TRBV5-6 and TRBJ2-2; 7 bases are shared with TRBD2. The CDR3 has 16 amino acids. Per the germline V gene, CDR1 is SGHDT and CDR2 is YYEEEE. V was pared by 0 bases and J by 1 base, with 3 bases of the junction left unmatched. The CDR3 bases are TGTGCCAGCAGCTTGGTCCTAGCGGAGAACACCGGGGAGCTGTTTTTT. Its protein product is CASSLVLAENTGELFF.

This clone occurred once. The chain has TRBV18 and TRBJ2-7; 7 bases match TRBD1. J was trimmed by 0 bases and V by 1 base; bases with no gene match: 3. The CDR3 has 15 amino acids. Germline V CDR1 and CDR2: KGHSH, LQKENI. This CDR3 is CASSPLGQVSYEQYF. The CDR3 DNA sequence: TGTGCCAGCTCACCACTAGGACAGGTCTCCTACGAGCAGTACTTC.

With regard to this clone: The same CDR3 arises from other DNA sequences in this sample as well. The chain employs TRBV5-1 and TRBJ1-4, with D uncertain. This CDR3 spans 12 amino acids. Looked up from germline, CDR1 is SGHRS and CDR2 is YFSETQ. Deletions cut 0 bases from V and 8 bases from J, with 5 bases between. CDR3 residues: CASSLVGEKLFF. The CDR3 region has the DNA TGCGCCAGCAGCTTGGTGGGAGAAAAACTGTTTTTT.

As DNA, the CDR3 is TGTGCCAGTAGTATGACGGGCTCTGGAAACACCATATATTTT. Translating gives CASSMTGSGNTIYF. V gene TRBV19 combines with J gene TRBJ1-3; D is undetermined. Trimming stripped 3 bases from V and 0 bases from J, with 6 bases between. Looked up from germline, CDR1 is LNHDA and CDR2 is SQIVND (reference sequence). The CDR3 length is 14 residues.

The chain is built from TRBV30 and TRBJ2-2, with a tentative D call TRBD1 (6 bases). Germline V gene data show CDR1 as GTSNPN and CDR2 as SVGIG (reference sequence). Trimming stripped 5 bases from V and 3 bases from J, with 16 bases between. The length of the CDR3 is 15 residues. This chain's CDR3 is CAWGRLTGDTGELFF. The CDR3 bases are TGTGCCTGGGGCCGTTTGACAGGAGACACCGGGGAGCTGTTTTTT.

The chain recombines TRBV5-4 with TRBJ2-1; D call uncertain. This CDR3 has 13 amino acids. V lost 2 bases to trimming and J lost 7 bases, with 10 bases between them. Germline V gives CDR1 SGHNT, CDR2 YYREEE (reference sequence). CDR3 sequence (DNA): TGTGCCAGCAGCTTTTCTGGGATGAATGAGCAGTTCTTC. The encoded protein is CASSFSGMNEQFF.

In its sample, this clone was seen once. This rearrangement joins TRBV13 to TRBJ2-4; D might be TRBD2 (6 bases). The CDR3 sequence is 12 residues long. Germline CDR1 PRHDT, CDR2 FYEKMQ (reference sequence). Trimming pared 5 bases from V and 9 bases from J, leaving 11 bases between. This CDR3 reads CASSHQEGIQYF. Written as DNA, the CDR3 is TGTGCCAGCAGCCACCAGGAGGGCATTCAGTACTTC.

The rearrangement uses TRBV11-2 and TRBJ2-3; D not resolved. This CDR3 is built from 17 residues. Trimming took off 6 bases at V and 1 base at J, with 20 bases between the two ends. Looked up from germline, CDR1 is SGHAT and CDR2 is FQNNGV. Written as DNA, the CDR3 is TGTGCCAGCAGTTTCCCACCGACCCGCCTTGGCACAGATACGCAGTATTTT. It encodes CASSFPPTRLGTDTQYF.

The rearrangement uses TRBV4-3 and TRBJ1-4; D remains unclear. The germline V gene encodes CDR1 LGHNA and CDR2 YSLEER. V lost 4 bases, J lost 3 bases, and 12 bases lay in between. This CDR3 has 15 amino acids. Written as DNA, the CDR3 is TGCGCCAGCAGCCCCCGGTGGAGCTCTAATGAAAAACTGTTTTTT. Translation gives CASSPRWSSNEKLFF.

The rearrangement joins TRBV5-6 to TRBJ2-5, with TRBD1 matching 7 bases. Germline V gene sequence: CDR1 SGHDT, CDR2 YYEEEE. J was trimmed by 2 bases and V by 4 bases; bases with no gene match: 8. The CDR3 is made up of 15 amino acids. CDR3 amino acids: CASSRQGVGQETQYF. The DNA of the CDR3 is TGTGCCAGCAGCCGACAGGGCGTGGGTCAAGAGACCCAGTACTTC.

Concerning this clone: The sample holds other DNA sequences that translate to the same CDR3. This chain's CDR3 is CASSQASGYEQYF. The DNA of the CDR3 is TGCGCCAGCAGCCAGGCTAGCGGGTACGAGCAGTACTTC. V and J are TRBV4-1 and TRBJ2-7; 8 bases line up with TRBD2. Germline V CDR1 and CDR2: MGHRA, YSYEKL. The trim removed 3 bases at V and 4 bases at J, leaving 2 bases unmatched. This CDR3 is 13 amino acids long.

The chain has TRBV7-9 and TRBJ2-7; 8 bases line up with TRBD2. Germline-derived CDR1 and CDR2 are SEHNR and FQNEAQ (reference sequence). J gave up 7 bases and V 5 bases, and 13 bases lay outside the gene matches. The CDR3 spans 15 residues. The CDR3 DNA follows: TGTGCCAGCAGCCCCCCTCAGGGAGCGGGAGCTGAGCAGTACTTC. It yields the protein CASSPPQGAGAEQYF.

The V gene is TRBV6-6, the J gene TRBJ2-3, with 13 bases matching TRBD2. Germline V gene sequence: CDR1 MNHNY, CDR2 SVGAGI (reference sequence). V trimming: 6 bases; J trimming: 3 bases; junction bases outside the gene matches: 6. The CDR3 loop spans 16 amino acids. The CDR3 reads CASSFGLAGDTDTQYF. The CDR3 DNA reads as TGTGCCAGCAGCTTCGGACTAGCGGGAGATACAGATACGCAGTATTTT.

The chain links TRBV7-6 to TRBJ2-2, with D hard to call. The V gene lost 0 bases and the J gene lost 4 bases, with 6 bases spanning the gap. CDR3 length: 14 residues. Germline-derived CDR1 and CDR2 are SGHVS and FNYEAQ. This CDR3 is CASSLAPVTGELFF. The CDR3, as DNA: TGTGCCAGCAGCTTAGCCCCCGTCACCGGGGAGCTGTTTTTT.

The V and J genes are TRBV10-1 and TRBJ2-7; D not certain. The CDR3 is made up of 14 amino acids. V was clipped by 1 base and J by 2 bases, with 9 bases between them. Per germline, CDR1 WNHNN and CDR2 SYGVQD (reference sequence). The CDR3 bases are TGCGCCAGCAGTGAGTATTTCCCGCCCTACGAGCAGTACTTC. Its protein product is CASSEYFPPYEQYF.

The chain combines TRBV10-3 with TRBJ1-5, with a weak D call TRBD1 (6 bases). This CDR3 has 17 amino acids. Germline assignment: CDR1 ENHRY and CDR2 SYGVKD. Trimming removed 3 bases from V and 0 bases from J, with 15 bases in between. CDR3 bases: TGTGCCATCAGTGACCATAGGACAGAAGATAGCAATCAGCCCCAGCATTTT. It is translated as CAISDHRTEDSNQPQHF.

The chain couples TRBV5-6 to TRBJ2-2; unclear D gene. Per the germline V gene, CDR1 is SGHDT and CDR2 is YYEEEE. V lost 0 bases and J lost 4, with 10 bases in between. This CDR3 has 15 residues. DNA for the CDR3: TGTGCCAGCAGCTTGGGGCAGGACGGCACCGGGGAGCTGTTTTTT. Its protein is CASSLGQDGTGELFF.

This chain connects TRBV9 to TRBJ1-2, with TRBD1 matching over 9 bases. Germline CDR1 is SGDLS and CDR2 is YYNGEE. This CDR3 spans 20 amino acids. Trimming cost V 3 bases and J 3 bases; bases outside gene matches: 21. CDR3 sequence reads: CASSAPMVKPGQGFYYGYTF. In DNA form, the CDR3 reads TGTGCCAGCAGCGCCCCAATGGTTAAGCCGGGACAGGGTTTCTACTATGGCTACACCTTC.